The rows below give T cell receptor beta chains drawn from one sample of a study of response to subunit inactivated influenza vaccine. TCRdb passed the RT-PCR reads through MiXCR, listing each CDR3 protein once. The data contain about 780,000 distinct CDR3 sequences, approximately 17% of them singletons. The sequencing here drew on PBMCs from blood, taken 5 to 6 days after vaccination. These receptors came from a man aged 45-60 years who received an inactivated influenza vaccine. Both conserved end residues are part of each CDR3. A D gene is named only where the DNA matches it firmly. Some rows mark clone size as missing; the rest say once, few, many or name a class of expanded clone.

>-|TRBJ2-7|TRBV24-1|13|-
TGTGCCACCACCTTCACCGAGGGGTACGAGCAGTACTTC
CATTFTEGYEQYF
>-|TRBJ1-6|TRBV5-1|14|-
TGCGCCAGCAGCCCCGACAGGACGAATTCACCCCTCCACTTT
CASSPDRTNSPLHF
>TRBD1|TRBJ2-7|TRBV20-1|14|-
TGCAGTGCTAGGCCGGGGACAGTAACCTACGAGCAGTACTTC
CSARPGTVTYEQYF
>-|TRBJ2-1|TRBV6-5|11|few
TGTGCCAGCAGGTCCGGGACACGGCCGTTCTTC
CASRSGTRPFF
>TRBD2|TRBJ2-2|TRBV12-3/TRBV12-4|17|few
TGTGCCAGCAGTTTACCGGGAGGGCCTCCTGGCACCGGGGAGCTGTTTTTT
CASSLPGGPPGTGELFF
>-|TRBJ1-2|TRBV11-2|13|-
TGTGCCAGCAGCTTAGAACGGACAGACCGCTACACCTTC
CASSLERTDRYTF
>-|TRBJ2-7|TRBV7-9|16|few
TGTGCCAGCAGCTTACCTCCGGGGGGCTTATCCTACGAGCAGTACTTC
CASSLPPGGLSYEQYF
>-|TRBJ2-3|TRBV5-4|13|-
TGTGCCAGCAAAGGGGACACCAAGGATACGCAGTATTTT
CASKGDTKDTQYF
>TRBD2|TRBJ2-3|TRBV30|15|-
TGTGCCTCCCCCGCTAGCGGGTCCGTCACAGATACGCAGTATTTT
CASPASGSVTDTQYF
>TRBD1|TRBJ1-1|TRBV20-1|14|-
TGCAGTGCTAGAGGGACAGGTCCAAACACTGAAGCTTTCTTT
CSARGTGPNTEAFF
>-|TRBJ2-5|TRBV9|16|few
TGTGCCAGCAGCGCCGGACACAAAGAGTACCAAGAGACCCAGTACTTC
CASSAGHKEYQETQYF
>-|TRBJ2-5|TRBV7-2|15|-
TGTGCCAGCAGCCCCAGACAGGGAGGGCAAGAGACCCAGTACTTC
CASSPRQGGQETQYF
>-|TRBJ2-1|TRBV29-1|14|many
TGCAGCGTTGCCAGGTGGGACCTAGGCAATGAGCAGTTCTTC
CSVARWDLGNEQFF
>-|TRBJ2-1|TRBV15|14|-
TGTGCCACCAGCAGAGAGGGGGCAAACAATGAGCAGTTCTTC
CATSREGANNEQFF
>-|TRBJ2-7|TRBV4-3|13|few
TGCGCCAGCAGCCAACGGGTTTCCTACGAGCAGTACTTC
CASSQRVSYEQYF
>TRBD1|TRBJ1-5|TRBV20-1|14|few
TGCAGTGCTAAGGACAGGGCGATAAATCAGCCCCAGCATTTT
CSAKDRAINQPQHF
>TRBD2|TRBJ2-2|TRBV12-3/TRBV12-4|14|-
TGTGCCAGCAGAACTAGCGGGAGTGTCGGGGAGCTGTTTTTT
CASRTSGSVGELFF
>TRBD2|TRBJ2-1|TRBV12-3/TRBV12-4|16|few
TGTGCCAGCAGCTCTAGCGGGAGAATATCCTACAATGAGCAGTTCTTC
CASSSSGRISYNEQFF
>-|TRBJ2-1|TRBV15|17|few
TGTGCCACCAGCGGGAGGACCGGGGCTAGCGCCTACAATGAGCAGTTCTTC
CATSGRTGASAYNEQFF
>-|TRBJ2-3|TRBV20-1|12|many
TGCAGTGCCGGTGGTCGCACAGATACGCAGTATTTT
CSAGGRTDTQYF
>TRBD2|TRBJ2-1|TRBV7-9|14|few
TGTGCCAGCAGACCTGGACTAGCGTACAATGAGCAGTTCTTC
CASRPGLAYNEQFF
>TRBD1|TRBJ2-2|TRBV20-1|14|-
TGCAGTGCTTGCAGGGGGCACGACACCGGGGAGCTGTTTTTT
CSACRGHDTGELFF
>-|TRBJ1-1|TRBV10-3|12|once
TGTGCCATCAGTGGAGACAGCTTCGAAGCTTTCTTT
CAISGDSFEAFF
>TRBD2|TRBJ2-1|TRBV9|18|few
TGTGCCAGCAGCCATCCCCAACTAGCGGCGAGCTCCTACAATGAGCAGTTCTTC
CASSHPQLAASSYNEQFF
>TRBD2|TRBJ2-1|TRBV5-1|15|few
TGCGCCAGCAGCTTGGATGGCGGGGGGTGGAATGAGCAGTTCTTC
CASSLDGGGWNEQFF
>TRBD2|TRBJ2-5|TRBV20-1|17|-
TGCAGTGCTAGAGACCTCCGTAGCGGGAGGGCCCGGGAGACCCAGTACTTC
CSARDLRSGRARETQYF
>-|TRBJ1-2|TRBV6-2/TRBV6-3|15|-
TGTGCCAGCAGAGGATCCACCAGCCCTAACTATGGCTACACCTTC
CASRGSTSPNYGYTF
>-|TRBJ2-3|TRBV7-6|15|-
TGTGCCAGCAGCTTAGTAGGGGCCCGGACAGATACGCAGTATTTT
CASSLVGARTDTQYF
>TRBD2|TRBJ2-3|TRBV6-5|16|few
TGTGCCAGCAGTTACTCCCGGACTAGCGGGGGTTACACGCAGTATTTT
CASSYSRTSGGYTQYF
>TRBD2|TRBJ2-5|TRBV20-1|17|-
TGCAGTGCTAGAGATGTTAGCGGGGGGTCCCTCCAAGAGACCCAGTACTTC
CSARDVSGGSLQETQYF
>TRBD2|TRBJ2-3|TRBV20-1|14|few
TGCAGTGCTACCCGCGGGGGTCAGGCAGATACGCAGTATTTT
CSATRGGQADTQYF
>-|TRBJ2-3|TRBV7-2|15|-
TGTGCCAGCAGCTTAGCGTCGGCGCGCACAGATACGCAGTATTTT
CASSLASARTDTQYF
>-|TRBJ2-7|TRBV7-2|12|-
TGTGCCAGCAGCCAAGATGGACATTTTAGGTACTTC
CASSQDGHFRYF
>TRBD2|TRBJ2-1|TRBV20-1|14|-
TGCAGTGCTAGAGATGCCGGACTAGCAGTCGCCGAGGTCTTC
CSARDAGLAVAEVF
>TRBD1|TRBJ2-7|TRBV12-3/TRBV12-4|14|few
TGTGCCAGCAGTTTGAACAGGGGGGCCTACGAGCAGTACTTC
CASSLNRGAYEQYF
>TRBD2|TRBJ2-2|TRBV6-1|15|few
TGTGCCAGCCGTAAAACTAGCGGGACCACCGGGGAGCTGTTTTTT
CASRKTSGTTGELFF
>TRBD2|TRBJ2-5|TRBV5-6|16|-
TGTGCCAGCAGCCCCGTAGGGGCTAGCGGAGAAGAGACCCAGTACTTC
CASSPVGASGEETQYF
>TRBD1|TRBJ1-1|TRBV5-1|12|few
TGCGCCAGCAGCTTGGGGACAGGGTTATTTTTCTTT
CASSLGTGLFFF
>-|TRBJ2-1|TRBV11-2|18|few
TGTGCCAGCAGCCAACCAATTAACAGGGTAACGGGGTACAATGAGCAGTTCTTC
CASSQPINRVTGYNEQFF
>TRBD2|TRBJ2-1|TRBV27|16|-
TGTGCCAGCAGTTTTTTAGGACTAGCCTCCTACAATGAGCAGTTCTTC
CASSFLGLASYNEQFF
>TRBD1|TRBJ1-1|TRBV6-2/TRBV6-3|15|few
TGTGCCAGCAGTCAAACCGGGACAGGGGCTACTGAAGCTTTCTTT
CASSQTGTGATEAFF
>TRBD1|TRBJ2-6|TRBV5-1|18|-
TGCGCCAGCAGCTTGGGTGGGACAGGAGGTTCTGGGGCCAACGTCCTGACTTTC
CASSLGGTGGSGANVLTF
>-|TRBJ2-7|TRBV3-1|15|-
TGTGCCAGCAGCCAAGAATTAGGGTCTAGCTACGAGCAGTACTTC
CASSQELGSSYEQYF
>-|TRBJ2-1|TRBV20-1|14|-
TGCAGTGCCCCGCGTCCTGGCTCCTACAATGAGCAGTTCTTC
CSAPRPGSYNEQFF
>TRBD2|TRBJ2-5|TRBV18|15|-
TGTGCCAGCTCACCATACGGGACTAGTCAAGAGACCCAGTACTTC
CASSPYGTSQETQYF
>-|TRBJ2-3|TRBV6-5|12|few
TGTGCCAGCAGTTACTCAGCAGGAGCGCAGTATTTT
CASSYSAGAQYF
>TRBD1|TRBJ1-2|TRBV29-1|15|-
TGCAGCGTTGAGCCGCAGGGGGTGGGTTTGAGTGGCTACACCTTC
CSVEPQGVGLSGYTF
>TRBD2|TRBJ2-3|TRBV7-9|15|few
TGTGCCAGCAGCGCGACTAGCGGGAGCCCAGATACGCAGTATTTT
CASSATSGSPDTQYF
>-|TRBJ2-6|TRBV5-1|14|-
TGCGCCAGCAGCTTGGAATCCGGGGCCAACGTCCTGACTTTC
CASSLESGANVLTF
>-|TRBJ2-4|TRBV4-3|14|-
TGCGCCAGCCGCTTCCGGGTGGGAGAAAACATTCAGTACTTC
CASRFRVGENIQYF
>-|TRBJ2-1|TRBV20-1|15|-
TGCAGTGCTAGAGAAGGGGAGTGGGCAGCGGAGGGGTCGTTCTTC
CSAREGEWAAEGSFF
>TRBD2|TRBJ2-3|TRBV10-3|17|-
TGTGCCATCAGTGACACTTTAGCGGGGGGGCCGGGAGATACGCAGTATTTT
CAISDTLAGGPGDTQYF
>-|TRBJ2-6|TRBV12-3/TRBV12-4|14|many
TGTGCCAGCACCCTGTCCTACGGGGCCAACGTCCTGACTTTC
CASTLSYGANVLTF
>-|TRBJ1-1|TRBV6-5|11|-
TGTGCCAGCAGTTCTCTCGGGGAAGCTTTCTTT
CASSSLGEAFF
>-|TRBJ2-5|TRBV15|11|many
TGTGCCACCAGCAGAGGAGAGACCCAGTACTTC
CATSRGETQYF
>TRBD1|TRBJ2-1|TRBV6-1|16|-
TGTGCCAGCAGAAACCTCACAGGGGTCTCCTACAATGAGCAGTTCTTC
CASRNLTGVSYNEQFF
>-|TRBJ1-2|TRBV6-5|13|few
TGTGCCAGCAGTTATTCTGGGGCTGGAGGCTACACCTTC
CASSYSGAGGYTF
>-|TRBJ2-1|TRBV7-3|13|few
TGTGCCAGCAGCTGGCCGGACTCCGGGAAGCAGTTCTTC
CASSWPDSGKQFF
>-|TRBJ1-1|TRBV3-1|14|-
TGTGCCAGCAGCAAGGGACACTTGAACACTGAAGCTTTCTTT
CASSKGHLNTEAFF